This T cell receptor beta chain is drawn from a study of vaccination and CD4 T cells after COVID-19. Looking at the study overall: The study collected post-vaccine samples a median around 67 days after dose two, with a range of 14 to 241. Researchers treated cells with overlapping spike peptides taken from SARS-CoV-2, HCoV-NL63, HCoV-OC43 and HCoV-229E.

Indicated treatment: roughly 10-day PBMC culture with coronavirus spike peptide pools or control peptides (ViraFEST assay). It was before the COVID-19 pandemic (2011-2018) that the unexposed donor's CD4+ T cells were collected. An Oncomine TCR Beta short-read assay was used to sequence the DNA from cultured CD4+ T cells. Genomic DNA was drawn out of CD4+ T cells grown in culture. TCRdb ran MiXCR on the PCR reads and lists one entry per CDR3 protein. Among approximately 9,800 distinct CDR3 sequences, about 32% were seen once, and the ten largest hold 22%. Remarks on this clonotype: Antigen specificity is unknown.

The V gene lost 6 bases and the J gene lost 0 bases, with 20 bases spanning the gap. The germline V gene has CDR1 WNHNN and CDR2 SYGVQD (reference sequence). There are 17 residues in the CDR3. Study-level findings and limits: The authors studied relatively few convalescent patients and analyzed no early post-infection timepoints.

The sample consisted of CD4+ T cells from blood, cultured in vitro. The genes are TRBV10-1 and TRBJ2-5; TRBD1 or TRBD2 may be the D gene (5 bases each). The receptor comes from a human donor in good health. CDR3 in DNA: TGCGCCAGCAGAGAATGGGACGGACCGAACTACCAAGAGACCCAGTACTTC. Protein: CASREWDGPNYQETQYF.